The present T cell receptor beta chain was sequenced within a study of blood T cell repertoires in COVID-19. Background on the study: Researchers got acute and convalescent COVID-19 samples from the United States, Italy and Spain. Sample material is recorded as cDNA or gDNA derived from T cells, B-cell-depleted T cells, or PBMCs.

Study processing details: Estimation of nucleated cell counts relied on the amplification of reference gene primers. TCRdb's copy holds only in-frame clones and misses some; the assay was immunoSEQ multiplex PCR. The D gene and trimming were derived from the DNA, and the V and J assignments and clone size from that table. The sample shows 210,000 or so clones, about nine tenths of them seen only once. The source is a woman in her 40s with acute or convalescent COVID-19. Sequencing used peripheral blood.

As DNA, the CDR3 is TGTGCCAGTAGTATAGATCTAAGGGAGCCGACCTCACCCCTCCACTTT. This codes for CASSIDLREPTSPLHF. The chain employs TRBV19 and TRBJ1-6; D is unresolved. Germline V gene data show CDR1 as LNHDA and CDR2 as SQIVND (reference sequence). This CDR3 has 16 amino acids. The V end lost 0 bases, the J end lost 10 bases, and 16 bases lay between the germline ends. The whole variable domain, remainder taken from reference TRBV19 and TRBJ1-6, is DGGITQSPKYLFRKEGQNVTLSCEQNLNHDAMYWYRQDPGQGLRLIYYSQIVNDFQKGDIAEGYSVSREKKESFPLTVTSAQKNPTAFYLCASSIDLREPTSPLHFGNGTRLTVT.